This TCR beta chain was captured by sequencing in a study of cytomegalovirus exposure and HLA in healthy donors listed by TCRdb under 2017. Turning to the overall study: According to an earlier analysis of around 600 of the donors, about 179 million T cells yielded some 120 million unique TCR beta sequences and 276 Gb of sequence data. About 300 gigabases of sequencing data and around 87 million unique TCR sequences were included in an early release covering roughly 700 HLA-typed donors. The genetic ancestry cluster associated with self-reported Caucasian donors included about 84% of the 398 genotyped donors. The study aimed to test whether cataloging public T cell receptors could reveal signatures of past pathogen exposure. The study profiled the T cell repertoires of approximately 700 subjects by immunosequencing and related them to cytomegalovirus serostatus. In addition to the first cohort of 500 to 850 subjects, a separate validation cohort of 130 or so different subjects was used. To predict cytomegalovirus infection status, the study brought together high-throughput TCR immunosequencing, statistical association of individual TCRs with disease status, and machine learning. To study patterns of TCR occurrence, a later analysis re-analyzed previously published TCR beta repertoires from hundreds of donors and added high-resolution HLA genotyping. Rather than drawing on any new phenotypic data, the later analysis identified candidate immune exposures from TCR beta sequences and the way those sequences occurred across donors. In an earlier analysis of 500 to 650 of the donors, high-throughput TCR beta sequencing was used to judge whether each TCR beta V gene segment behaved as functional or pseudogenic. Donor age, sex, ethnicity and CMV serostatus were compiled alongside the repertoire data. A later genetic analysis used genome-wide SNP genotypes for 398 of the 666 donors, treating that subset as a discovery cohort. Every repertoire in the discovery cohort had been generated on one and the same sequencing platform. Both class I and class II loci were covered by HLA typing, at four-digit resolution. The number of donors typed differed by locus, with roughly 620-640 for A, B, C, DRB1 and DQB1, roughly 520 for DQA1, approximately 570 for DPA1, and roughly 450 for DPB1. A handful of DR-DQ haplotypes were handled as single units for association and clustering because linkage in the cohort was strong. Across approximately 400 genotyped donors of the cohort, an average of about 240,000 unique TCR beta nucleotide sequences per donor were sequenced, and 15% to 20% of those sequences were non-productive.

Libraries were made using the immunoSEQ multiplex PCR assay. A mixture of 60 forward primers for TCR Vbeta segments and 13 reverse primers for TCR Jbeta segments was used in the multiplex PCR. The CDR3 region of rearranged TCR beta genes was amplified from genomic DNA with a multiplex PCR assay. On the Illumina HiSeq System, the amplified TCR beta libraries were sequenced as 87-base-pair reads. The paper's data handling went like this. A later analysis tallied tens of millions of unique TCR beta chains across the 600 to 700 repertoires, and about 10 million of those chains were shared by two or more donors. A nearest-neighbor algorithm error-corrected the raw reads and collapsed the reads into unique sequences, merging closely related sequences to remove PCR and sequencing errors. To assign V, D and J gene segments, CDR3 sequences were aligned to IMGT reference sequences. For a sequence to be retained, a match of at least six nucleotides was required to both a V gene segment and a J gene segment. A rearrangement was called productive if the CDR3 had no stop codons and remained in frame with V and J, and every other rearrangement was called non-productive. CDR3 was defined according to IMGT convention as the region running from the second conserved V-encoded cysteine to the conserved J-encoded phenylalanine. In an earlier analysis of just under 600 of the donors, sequences lacking an unambiguous match to a single V gene segment were excluded. In an earlier analysis of 587 of the donors, V segments were called functional above 56.7% productive rearrangements and were called segregating when the between-donor standard deviation exceeded 5%. A statistical classification framework was developed to diagnose cytomegalovirus status using the catalog of TCR beta chain sequences. In a later analysis, TCR nucleotide sequences were compared against IMGT/GENE-DB human TR gene sequences so that V and J genes could be assigned. The TCRdist pipeline was used in a later analysis to assign CDR3 sequences and most-parsimonious VDJ recombination scenarios. In a later analysis, every TCR beta chain was defined by the combination of its CDR3 amino acid sequence and its V-gene family, and reads without a unique V-gene family were dropped. A later analysis removed roughly 590 highly shared, low-generation-probability nucleotide sequences to deal with suspected cross-contamination and a sequencing artifact. A later analysis calculated a clonal expansion index for each public chain from normalized within-repertoire ranks of inferred template counts. In a later analysis, generation probabilities were computed with a VDJ recombination model fitted to out-of-frame rearrangements, and the resulting probabilities were checked against IGoR. Hypergeometric tests were used in a later analysis to score TCR-TCR, TCR-HLA and TCR-CMV co-occurrence, with a repertoire-size bias correction applied to the TCR pairs. In a later analysis, false discovery rates were estimated by permuting HLA or CMV assignments 20 times. In a later analysis, co-occurring TCRs were grouped using DBSCAN, with TCRdist sequence similarity added in when clustering inside HLA-allele-positive subsets. Repertoires with fewer than 30,000 or more than 120,000 public chains, plus five repertoires with anomalous nucleotide sharing, were excluded from co-occurrence clustering. In its TCRdb copy, this immuneACCESS table keeps in-frame sequences only and misses some clones. Where compared with another copy, unresolved V genes explain less than half of these, and the others have no known cause. D and trimming were read from the DNA, whereas the V and J calls and clone size are those reported in that table. This sample gives some 180,000 clones in total; more than 75% of them show up just once. About 2.5% of the sample is in the top ten clones.

The CDR3 contains 17 residues, cysteine and phenylalanine counted. Only the CDR3 part of the read is kept: 51 bases, read in frame from the first base. The germline V gene gives CDR1 as LGHNA and CDR2 as YSLEER. Trimming removed 5 bases from V and 3 bases from J; the gene matches leave 8 bases unexplained. Comment on this clone: Its recognized antigen is unknown. No clone much larger than this one lies a single base away; base qualities are absent.

The investigation overall reported the following: Some IMGT-functional V segments, including TRBV6-2 and TRBV6-3, could not be distinguished by the 87-base-pair reads and were therefore excluded. A further reported finding was that TCR beta sequences accurately predicted the HLA-A and HLA-B alleles for most subjects in the first cohort. According to a later analysis, TCR association rates differed among HLA loci, with DRB1 alleles showing the most associated TCRs and HLA-C alleles showing the fewest. When HLA alleles, especially DR and DQ, strongly co-occurred, attributing TCR associations to individual alleles was difficult. In an earlier analysis of about 600 of the donors, most TCR beta V segments appeared in productive rearrangements about 87% or about 30% of the time, broadly matching IMGT annotations. The presence/absence analyses assumed that sequencing depth was roughly uniform across donors, and that assumption may not be true. V-gene and J-gene trimming of TCR beta chains was associated with a missense DCLRE1C variant in a later genetic analysis, and the association was replicated in an independent cohort. CMV serostatus was the only immune exposure information available for the cohort. Most TCR sequences were seen in very few donors, while some public TCRs were found in many individuals. In a later analysis, most CMV-associated TCR beta chains were found to appear HLA-restricted, with HLA associations seemingly driven largely by CMV exposure. In vitro tests confirmed that a few of the cytomegalovirus-associated TCR beta chains recognize cytomegalovirus antigens. In this cohort, only TCR beta chains were sequenced, and detectable features were limited by the absence of alpha or paired-chain data. A later genetic analysis reported fewer N-insertions in productive TCRs among donors in an Asian-associated ancestry cluster than the roughly 700-donor mean. Correlated functional status among segregating V segments might be attributable to linkage disequilibrium, but an unknown experimental factor could not be ruled out. The authors suggested that the approach could potentially be generalized to other disease states and immunological phenotypes. The earlier analysis of approximately 560 of the donors excluded roughly 17 rarely observed V segments, including chromosome 9 orphons, because counts were too low. In a later analysis, HLA-associated TCR beta chains were found to be more clonally expanded and to have lower generation probabilities than equally common non-associated chains. Cytomegalovirus status was reported to be diagnosed by the classifier with high specificity and sensitivity in both the original and validation cohorts. A cluster of highly shared sequence variants was judged likely to be a technical artifact of the sequencing pipeline. A total of 150 or so TCR beta chains were listed by the study as associated with cytomegalovirus. Because HLA typing was unavailable for some donors at each locus, only the typed subset was used in association tests. In a later analysis, some 17,000 TCR beta sequences were associated with specific HLA alleles at a false discovery rate of 0.05. A later analysis reported that several top co-occurrence clusters appeared linked to parvovirus B19, influenza, CMV and Epstein-Barr virus.

The cohort was made up of roughly 670 healthy bone marrow donors. At the time of sampling, every cohort member was nominally healthy, though immune exposures that went unrecorded were likely present. The donor tested CMV seropositive and was one of the 289 seropositive cohort members. Each donor provided a peripheral blood sample, and peripheral blood mononuclear cells were used for TCR beta sequencing. The Qiagen DNeasy Blood Extraction Kit was used to extract genomic DNA from the blood cell samples. The rearrangement joined TRBV4-3 to TRBJ2-2; 11 central nucleotides agree with TRBD2. The TCR originated in a man in his thirties or forties in good health and CMV-seropositive. Sequencing was done on a sample of PBMCs. The DNA sequence is TGCGCCAGCAGCGTGCGAACTAGCGGGAGTGACACCGGGGAGCTGTTTTTT. The resulting protein is CASSVRTSGSDTGELFF.